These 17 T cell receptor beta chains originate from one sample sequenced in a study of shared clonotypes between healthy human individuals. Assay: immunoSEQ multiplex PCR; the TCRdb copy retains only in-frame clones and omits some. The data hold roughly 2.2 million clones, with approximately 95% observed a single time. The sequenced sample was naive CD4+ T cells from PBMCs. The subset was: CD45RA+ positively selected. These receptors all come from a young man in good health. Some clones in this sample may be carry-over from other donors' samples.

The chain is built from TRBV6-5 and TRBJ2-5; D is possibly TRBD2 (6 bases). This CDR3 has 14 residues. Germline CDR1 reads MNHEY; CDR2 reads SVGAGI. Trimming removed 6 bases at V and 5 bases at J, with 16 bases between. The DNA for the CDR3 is TGTGCCAGCAGCCCGGGACTCGCCCTGGAGACCCAGTACTTC. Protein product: CASSPGLALETQYF.

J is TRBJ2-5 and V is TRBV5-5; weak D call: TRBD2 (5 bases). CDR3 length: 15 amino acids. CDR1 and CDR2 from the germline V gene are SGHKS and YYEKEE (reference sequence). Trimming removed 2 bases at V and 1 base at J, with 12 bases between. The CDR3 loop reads CASSFVPGFQETQYF. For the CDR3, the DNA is TGTGCCAGCAGCTTTGTCCCGGGGTTCCAAGAGACCCAGTACTTC.

In DNA form, the CDR3 reads TGTGCCAGCAGCAAAGTGGTTGGTTGCGAGACCCAGTACTTC. This codes for CASSKVVGCETQYF. The gene calls are TRBV21-1 and TRBJ2-5. TRBV21-1 is tagged as a pseudogene. This CDR3 has 14 residues.

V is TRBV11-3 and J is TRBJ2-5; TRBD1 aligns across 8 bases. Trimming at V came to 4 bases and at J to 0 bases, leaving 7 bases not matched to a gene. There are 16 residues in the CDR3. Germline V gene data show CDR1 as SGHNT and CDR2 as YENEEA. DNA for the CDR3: TGTGCCAGCAGCTCCGGACAGGGCGTTTACCAAGAGACCCAGTACTTC. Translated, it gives CASSSGQGVYQETQYF.

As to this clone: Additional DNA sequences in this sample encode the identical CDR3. The CDR3 DNA reads TGTGCCAGCTCGACGGGGAACACTGAAGCTTTCTTT. This codes for CASSTGNTEAFF. The chain links TRBV18 to TRBJ1-1, with D unclear. CDR3 size: 12 residues. Germline assignment: CDR1 KGHSH and CDR2 LQKENI. V was trimmed by 6 bases and J by 1 base, leaving 6 bases between them. Looking up the rest from reference TRBV18 and TRBJ1-1 gives the full variable domain: NAGVMQNPRHLVRRRGQEARLRCSPMKGHSHVYWYRQLPEEGLKFMVYLQKENIIDESGMPKERFSAEFPKEGPSILRIQQVVRGDSAAYFCASSTGNTEAFFGQGTRLTVV.

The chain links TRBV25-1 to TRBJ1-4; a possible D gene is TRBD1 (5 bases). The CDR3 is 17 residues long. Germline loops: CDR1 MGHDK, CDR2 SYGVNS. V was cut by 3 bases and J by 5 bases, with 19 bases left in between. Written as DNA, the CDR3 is TGTGCCAGCAGTGATCGGTGGCAGGGTTCCAGCAATGAAAAACTGTTTTTT. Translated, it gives CASSDRWQGSSNEKLFF.

CDR3 protein: CASRSGSGEQYF. The CDR3 coding sequence is TGTGCCAGCAGGTCAGGGTCGGGGGAGCAGTACTTC. The chain has TRBV7-9 and TRBJ2-7; D is possibly TRBD1 or TRBD2 (5 bases each). V was clipped by 6 bases and J by 7 bases, with 13 bases between them. Germline V gene lookup returns CDR1 SEHNR and CDR2 FQNEAQ (reference sequence). The CDR3 is 12 residues long.

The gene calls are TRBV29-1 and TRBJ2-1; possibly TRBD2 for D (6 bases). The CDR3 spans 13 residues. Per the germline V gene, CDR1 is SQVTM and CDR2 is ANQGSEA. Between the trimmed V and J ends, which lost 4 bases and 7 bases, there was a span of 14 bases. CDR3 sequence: CSVAAGGLNEQFF. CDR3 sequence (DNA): TGCAGCGTTGCAGCGGGTGGTTTAAATGAGCAGTTCTTC.

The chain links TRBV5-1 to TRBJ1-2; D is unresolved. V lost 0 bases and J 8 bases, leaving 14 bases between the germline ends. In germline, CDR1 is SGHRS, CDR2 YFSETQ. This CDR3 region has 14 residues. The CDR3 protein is CASSLVPEGYGYTF. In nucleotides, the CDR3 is TGCGCCAGCAGCTTGGTCCCGGAGGGCTACGGCTACACCTTC.

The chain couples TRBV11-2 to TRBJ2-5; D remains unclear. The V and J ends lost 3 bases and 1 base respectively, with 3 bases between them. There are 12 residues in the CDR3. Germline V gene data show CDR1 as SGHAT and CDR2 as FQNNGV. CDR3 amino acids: CASSFTQETQYF. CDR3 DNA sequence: TGTGCCAGCAGCTTTACCCAAGAGACCCAGTACTTC.

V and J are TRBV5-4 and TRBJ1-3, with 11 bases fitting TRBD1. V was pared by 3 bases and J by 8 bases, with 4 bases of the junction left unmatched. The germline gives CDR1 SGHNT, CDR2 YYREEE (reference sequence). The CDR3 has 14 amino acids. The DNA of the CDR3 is TGTGCCAGCAGCTCCGGGACAGGGGGGGACACCATATATTTT. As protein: CASSSGTGGDTIYF. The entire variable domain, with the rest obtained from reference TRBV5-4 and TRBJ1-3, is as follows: ETGVTQSPTHLIKTRGQQVTLRCSSQSGHNTVSWYQQALGQGPQFIFQYYREEENGRGNFPPRFSGLQFPNYSSELNVNALELDDSALYLCASSSGTGGDTIYFGEGSWLTVV.

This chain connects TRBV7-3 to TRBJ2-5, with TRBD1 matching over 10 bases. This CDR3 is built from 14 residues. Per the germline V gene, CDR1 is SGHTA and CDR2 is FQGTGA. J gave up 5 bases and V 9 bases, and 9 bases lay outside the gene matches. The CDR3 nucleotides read TGTGCCAGTACCGGGACAGGGGAGTGGGAGACCCAGTACTTC. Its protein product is CASTGTGEWETQYF.

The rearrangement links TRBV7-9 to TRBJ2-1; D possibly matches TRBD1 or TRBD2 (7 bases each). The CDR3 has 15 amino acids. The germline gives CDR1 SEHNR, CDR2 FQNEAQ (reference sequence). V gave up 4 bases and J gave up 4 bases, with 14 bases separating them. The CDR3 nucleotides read TGTGCCAGCAGCTCAAGCGGGACAGCGTACAATGAGCAGTTCTTC. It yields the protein CASSSSGTAYNEQFF.

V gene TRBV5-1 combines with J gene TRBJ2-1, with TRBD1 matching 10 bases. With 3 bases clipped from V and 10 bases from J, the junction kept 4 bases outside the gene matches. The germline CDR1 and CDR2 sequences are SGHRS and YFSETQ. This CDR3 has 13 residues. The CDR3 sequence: CASSSRTGGEQFF. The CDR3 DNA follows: TGCGCCAGCAGCTCAAGGACAGGGGGGGAGCAGTTCTTC.

CDR3 loop: CASSRTEKETQYF. In DNA, the CDR3 is TGTGCCAGCAGCCGGACAGAGAAAGAGACCCAGTACTTC. The chain carries TRBV6-5 and TRBJ2-5; possible D gene TRBD1, 6 bases. Between the trimmed V and J ends, which lost 6 bases and 3 bases, there was a span of 11 bases. The germline V gene has CDR1 MNHEY and CDR2 SVGAGI. The length of the CDR3 is 13 residues.

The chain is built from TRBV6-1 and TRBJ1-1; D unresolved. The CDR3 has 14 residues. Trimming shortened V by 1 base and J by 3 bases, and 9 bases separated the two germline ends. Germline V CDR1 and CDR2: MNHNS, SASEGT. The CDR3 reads CASSEGGADTEAFF. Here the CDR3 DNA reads TGTGCCAGCAGTGAAGGGGGAGCGGACACTGAAGCTTTCTTT.

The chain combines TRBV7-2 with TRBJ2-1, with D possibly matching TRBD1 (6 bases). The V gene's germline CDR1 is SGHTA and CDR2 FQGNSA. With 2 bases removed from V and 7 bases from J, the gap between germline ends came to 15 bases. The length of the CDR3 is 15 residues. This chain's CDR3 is CASSLLQGLGNEQFF. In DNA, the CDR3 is TGTGCCAGCAGCTTACTACAGGGTTTGGGGAATGAGCAGTTCTTC.